The 27 T cell receptor beta chains in this list originate from one sample, sequenced in a study of vaccination effects on CD4 cells after COVID-19. This table comes from immunoSEQ multiplex PCR, and its TCRdb copy is limited to in-frame clones, with some not included. The sample has around 49,000 clones, around 80% seen once; the top ten hold 29%. These receptors lack a known antigen. Antigen-specific CD4+ T cell clonotypes were called by their expansion after viral peptide-pool culture in ViraFEST. It was after roughly ten days of culture that CD4+ T cells were isolated. The person had a PCR-confirmed SARS-CoV-2 infection during March to December 2020. Sequencing was performed on CD4+ T cells from PBMCs cultured with a peptide pool, taken before COVID-19 vaccination. These receptors all stem from a human donor who had a prior SARS-CoV-2 infection.

The chain couples TRBV19 to TRBJ1-5; D call uncertain. V was cut by 3 bases and J by 5 bases, with 8 bases left in between. Germline CDR1 is LNHDA and CDR2 is SQIVND (reference sequence). The CDR3 spans 13 residues. Here the CDR3 reads CASSILGYQPQHF. The CDR3 DNA reads TGTGCCAGTAGTATTCTGGGTTATCAGCCCCAGCATTTT. The variable domain in full, completed from reference TRBV19 and TRBJ1-5, reads DGGITQSPKYLFRKEGQNVTLSCEQNLNHDAMYWYRQDPGQGLRLIYYSQIVNDFQKGDIAEGYSVSREKKESFPLTVTSAQKNPTAFYLCASSILGYQPQHFGDGTRLSIL.

CDR3 DNA sequence: TGTGCCAGCACCCTCCATCCTTCTGACACTGAAGCTTTCTTT. Protein product: CASTLHPSDTEAFF. The V and J genes are TRBV11-3 and TRBJ1-1; D is ambiguous. V shed 7 bases and J shed 3 bases, with 15 bases lying between them. The CDR3 contains 14 residues. Germline lookup yields CDR1 SGHNT and CDR2 YENEEA.

The chain is built from TRBV6-2 or TRBV6-3 and TRBJ1-2, with D unresolved. The V end lost 5 bases, the J end lost 8 bases, and 9 bases lay between the germline ends. Per the germline V gene, CDR1 is MNHEY and CDR2 is SVGEGT. The CDR3 runs to 11 residues. CDR3 in amino acids: CASSNGRGYTF. The CDR3 DNA follows: TGTGCCAGCAGTAATGGACGGGGCTACACCTTC.

This sequence joins TRBV27 and TRBJ2-5; D may be TRBD1 or TRBD2 (5 bases each). V was cut by 1 base and J by 2 bases, with 14 bases left in between. The CDR3 is made up of 16 amino acids. Germline V gene lookup returns CDR1 MNHEY and CDR2 SMNVEV (reference sequence). This chain's CDR3 is CASSLYKPGPQETQYF. The CDR3 bases are TGTGCCAGCAGTTTATACAAACCGGGACCTCAAGAGACCCAGTACTTC.

The chain joins TRBV9 to TRBJ1-1; 8 bases match TRBD1. Per the germline V gene, CDR1 is SGDLS and CDR2 is YYNGEE. The CDR3 loop spans 17 amino acids. Losses at the gene ends were 3 bases for V and 6 bases for J; bases not matched to a gene: 16. CDR3 nucleotide sequence: TGTGCCAGCAGCGCACCGCCAAGACAGGGGAAAATTCCTGAAGCTTTCTTT. As protein: CASSAPPRQGKIPEAFF.

The V and J genes are TRBV5-6 and TRBJ1-1; 7 bases are a match to TRBD1. The CDR3 is made up of 13 amino acids. V shed 6 bases, J shed 3 bases, and the junction held 5 bases outside the gene matches. The germline CDR1 and CDR2 sequences are SGHDT and YYEEEE. In DNA, the CDR3 is TGTGCCAGCAAACAGGGGCCCCACACTGAAGCTTTCTTT. Translated, it gives CASKQGPHTEAFF.

CDR3 coding DNA: TGTGCCAGCGAAAGCACAGATACGCAGTATTTT. This sequence encodes CASESTDTQYF. The chain is built from TRBV2 and TRBJ2-3; no firm D call. The CDR3 totals 11 residues. V was pared by 8 bases and J by 0 bases, with 3 bases between. Germline values: CDR1 SNHLY, CDR2 FYNNEI. Based on the CDR3 plus reference TRBV2 and TRBJ2-3, the full variable domain is EPEVTQTPSHQVTQMGQEVILRCVPISNHLYFYWYRQILGQKVEFLVSFYNNEISEKSEIFDDQFSVERPDGSNFTLKIRSTKLEDSAMYFCASESTDTQYFGPGTRLTVL.

The chain couples TRBV19 to TRBJ2-1; D may be TRBD2 (5 bases). Between the trimmed V and J ends, which lost 0 bases and 0 bases, there was a span of 15 bases. Germline loops: CDR1 LNHDA, CDR2 SQIVND (reference sequence). The CDR3 loop spans 18 amino acids. DNA of the CDR3: TGTGCCAGTAGTATAGAGCGGGTGACTGAGTACTCCTACAATGAGCAGTTCTTC. This sequence encodes CASSIERVTEYSYNEQFF.

This clone was counted a few times. The chain links TRBV7-9 to TRBJ1-1; 10 bases align to TRBD1. V trimming: 0 bases; J trimming: 5 bases; junction bases outside the gene matches: 3. The CDR3 extends over 15 amino acids. Germline V gene lookup returns CDR1 SEHNR and CDR2 FQNEAQ (reference sequence). The chain's CDR3 is CASSLADRGRTEAFF. The DNA of the CDR3 is TGTGCCAGCAGCTTAGCGGACAGGGGGAGGACTGAAGCTTTCTTT.

This clone was seen a few times. V and J are TRBV7-2 and TRBJ2-1; D could derive from TRBD1 or TRBD2 (5 bases each). The CDR3 loop spans 14 amino acids. The V gene's germline CDR1 is SGHTA and CDR2 FQGNSA. Trimming took 8 bases from V and 2 from J, leaving 13 bases between them. CDR3 protein: CASRPQGAYNEQFF. The DNA for the CDR3 is TGTGCCAGCCGACCGCAGGGAGCCTACAATGAGCAGTTCTTC.

The table lists this clone with a few counts. The chain couples TRBV6-1 to TRBJ1-2, with a tentative D call TRBD1 (5 bases). V gave up 3 bases and J gave up 4 bases, with 12 bases separating them. CDR3 length: 14 residues. Germline V CDR1 and CDR2: MNHNS, SASEGT. The CDR3 nucleotides read TGTGCCAGCAGTGAGACCCCGACAGTCTATGGCTACACCTTC. Translated, it gives CASSETPTVYGYTF.

The chain couples TRBV10-2 to TRBJ2-3, with 7 bases lining up with TRBD2. V shed 3 bases, J shed 4 bases, and the junction held 10 bases outside the gene matches. Germline assignment: CDR1 WSHSY and CDR2 SAAADI. The CDR3 extends over 16 amino acids. CDR3 DNA sequence: TGCGCCAGCAGTGAAAAAGCGGGGATGCTTTCAGATACGCAGTATTTT. Translation gives CASSEKAGMLSDTQYF.

This chain connects TRBV10-3 to TRBJ1-1, with 7 nucleotides matching TRBD1. The length of the CDR3 is 15 residues. Trimming removed 4 bases from V and 7 bases from J; junction bases left unmatched: 12. Germline lookup yields CDR1 ENHRY and CDR2 SYGVKD. CDR3 amino acids: CAISAPSRQGVEAFF. The DNA for the CDR3 is TGTGCCATCAGTGCCCCGTCCCGCCAGGGGGTTGAAGCTTTCTTT.

V usage is TRBV6-6 and J usage is TRBJ2-1, with D perhaps matching TRBD1 or TRBD2 (5 bases each). Germline-derived CDR1 and CDR2 are MNHNY and SVGAGI (reference sequence). V lost 7 bases, J lost 3 bases, and 10 bases lay in between. The CDR3 contains 13 residues. As DNA, the CDR3 is TGTGCCAGCACCACTGGGGGCTACAATGAGCAGTTCTTC. Its translation: CASTTGGYNEQFF.

The genes are TRBV5-1 and TRBJ1-2, with D possibly TRBD1 on 5 matching bases. The CDR3 spans 13 residues. Germline V CDR1 and CDR2: SGHRS, YFSETQ. The V end was cut by 4 bases, the J end by 4 bases, with 11 bases between. CDR3 in DNA: TGCGCCAGCAGCGAGTCAGGGTTCTATGGCTACACCTTC. Its protein is CASSESGFYGYTF.

V is TRBV6-2 or TRBV6-3 and J is TRBJ2-7, with TRBD2 identical over 13 bases. This CDR3 spans 15 amino acids. The ends lost 5 bases at V and 4 bases at J; junction bases unmatched: 5. Germline V gene sequence: CDR1 MNHEY, CDR2 SVGEGT. In DNA, the CDR3 is TGTGCCAGCAGTGGGACTAGCGGGAAATTGTACGAGCAGTACTTC. Translation: CASSGTSGKLYEQYF.

V and J are TRBV6-5 and TRBJ2-4; D ambiguous. V dropped 6 bases and J dropped 0 bases, with 9 bases sitting between them. The CDR3 spans 14 residues. The germline V gene has CDR1 MNHEY and CDR2 SVGAGI. The CDR3: CASRMELAKNIQYF. CDR3 coding DNA: TGTGCCAGCAGGATGGAGCTAGCCAAAAACATTCAGTACTTC.

The chain uses TRBV5-6 and TRBJ2-7; D might be TRBD2 (5 bases). This CDR3 has 16 amino acids. Germline V lookup: CDR1 SGHDT, CDR2 YYEEEE. V lost 4 bases and J 4 bases, leaving 21 bases between the germline ends. Here the CDR3 reads CASSRGPTGGYYEQYF. The DNA for the CDR3 is TGTGCCAGCAGCCGTGGCCCCACTGGCGGGTATTACGAGCAGTACTTC.

This chain connects TRBV18 to TRBJ2-3; D may match TRBD1 or TRBD2 (5 bases each). V lost 0 bases, J lost 0 bases, and 13 bases lay in between. The length of the CDR3 is 17 residues. Germline CDR1 KGHSH, CDR2 LQKENI. The CDR3 coding sequence is TGTGCCAGCTCACCACCGTCGCCGGGGCCTAGCACAGATACGCAGTATTTT. Protein: CASSPPSPGPSTDTQYF.

The chain carries TRBV7-2 and TRBJ2-1; 12 bases align to TRBD2. Trimming cost V 0 bases and J 6 bases; bases outside gene matches: 6. CDR1 is SGHTA, CDR2 FQGNSA, per germline. The CDR3 is 17 residues long. In DNA form, the CDR3 reads TGTGCCAGCAGCTTAGCGGGCCGGACTAGCGGGGTCAATGAGCAGTTCTTC. As protein: CASSLAGRTSGVNEQFF.

CDR3 sequence: CAIDTSGKGGYNEQFF. CDR3 DNA sequence: TGTGCCATCGATACTAGCGGAAAAGGAGGCTACAATGAGCAGTTCTTC. The rearrangement links TRBV10-3 to TRBJ2-1; 8 nucleotides line up with TRBD2. CDR3 size: 16 residues. Germline-derived CDR1 and CDR2 are ENHRY and SYGVKD. V lost 8 bases and J lost 3; bases outside the gene matches: 12.

This clone was picked up a small number of times. The rearrangement uses TRBV5-1 and TRBJ1-2; no firm D call. V lost 4 bases and J 6 bases, leaving 13 bases between the germline ends. The CDR3 runs 13 residues. CDR1 and CDR2 from the germline V gene are SGHRS and YFSETQ. The CDR3 sequence: CASSEGPDHGYTF. The CDR3 bases are TGCGCCAGCAGCGAAGGGCCCGACCATGGCTACACCTTC. The entire variable domain, with the rest obtained from reference TRBV5-1 and TRBJ1-2, is as follows: KAGVTQTPRYLIKTRGQQVTLSCSPISGHRSVSWYQQTPGQGLQFLFEYFSETQRNKGNFPGRFSGRQFSNSRSEMNVSTLELGDSALYLCASSEGPDHGYTFGSGTRLTVV.

This chain links TRBV2 with TRBJ2-1; D possibly uses TRBD1 or TRBD2 (5 bases each). From germline, CDR1 is SNHLY and CDR2 FYNNEI. This CDR3 is 12 amino acids long. V was trimmed by 10 bases and J by 3 bases, leaving 10 bases between them. The CDR3 protein is CATGTDYNEQFF. CDR3 DNA sequence: TGTGCCACCGGGACGGACTACAATGAGCAGTTCTTC.

This chain connects TRBV7-2 to TRBJ1-1, with D possibly TRBD1 on 6 matching bases. Trimming removed 1 base from V and 3 bases from J, with 15 bases in between. Germline V gene sequence: CDR1 SGHTA, CDR2 FQGNSA. This CDR3 has 16 amino acids. The CDR3 here is CASSLVFGGGYTEAFF. The CDR3 bases are TGTGCCAGCAGCTTAGTATTTGGGGGGGGCTACACTGAAGCTTTCTTT.

The rearrangement uses TRBV7-2 and TRBJ2-2; 7 positions match TRBD2. The CDR3 sequence is 14 residues long. V shed 5 bases, J shed 7 bases, and the junction held 7 bases outside the gene matches. CDR1 and CDR2 from the germline V gene are SGHTA and FQGNSA. CDR3 sequence: CASSPYGGVGELFF. DNA for the CDR3: TGTGCCAGCAGCCCCTATGGGGGGGTCGGGGAGCTGTTTTTT.

The chain uses TRBV6-6 and TRBJ1-5; 10 bases are a match to TRBD1. With 8 bases clipped from V and 6 bases from J, the junction kept 7 bases outside the gene matches. This CDR3 spans 14 amino acids. In germline, CDR1 is MNHNY, CDR2 SVGAGI (reference sequence). CDR3 amino acids: CASHTGTGAQPQHF. The DNA of the CDR3 is TGTGCCAGCCATACCGGGACAGGGGCTCAGCCCCAGCATTTT.

This clone was detected a few times. V usage is TRBV7-8 and J usage is TRBJ2-1; the D is unclear. Trimming shortened V by 2 bases and J by 4 bases, and 15 bases separated the two germline ends. Per germline, CDR1 SGHVS and CDR2 FQNEAQ. This CDR3 has 16 amino acids. The CDR3 loop is CASSLFGRTSYNEQFF. The CDR3 DNA follows: TGTGCCAGCAGCTTATTCGGGCGGACGTCTTACAATGAGCAGTTCTTC.